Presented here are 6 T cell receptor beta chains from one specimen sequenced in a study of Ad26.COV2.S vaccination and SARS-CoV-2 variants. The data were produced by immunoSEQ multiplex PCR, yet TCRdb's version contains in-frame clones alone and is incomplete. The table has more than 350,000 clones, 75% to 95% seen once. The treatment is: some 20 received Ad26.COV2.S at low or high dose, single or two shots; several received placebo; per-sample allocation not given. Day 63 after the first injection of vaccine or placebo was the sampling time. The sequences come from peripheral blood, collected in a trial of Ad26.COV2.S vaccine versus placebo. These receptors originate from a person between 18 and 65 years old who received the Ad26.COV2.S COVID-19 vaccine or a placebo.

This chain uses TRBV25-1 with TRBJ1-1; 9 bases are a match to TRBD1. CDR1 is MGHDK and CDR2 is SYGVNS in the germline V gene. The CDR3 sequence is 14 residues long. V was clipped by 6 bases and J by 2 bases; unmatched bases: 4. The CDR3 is CASSPTGGNTEAFF. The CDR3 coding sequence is TGTGCCAGCAGCCCGACAGGGGGAAACACTGAAGCTTTCTTT.

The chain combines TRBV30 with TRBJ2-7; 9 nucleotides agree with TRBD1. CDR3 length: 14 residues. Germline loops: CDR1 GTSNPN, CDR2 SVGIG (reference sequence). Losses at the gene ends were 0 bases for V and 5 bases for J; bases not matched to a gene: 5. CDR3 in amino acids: CAWSVGTGIDEQYF. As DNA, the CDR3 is TGTGCCTGGAGTGTAGGGACAGGGATTGACGAGCAGTACTTC.

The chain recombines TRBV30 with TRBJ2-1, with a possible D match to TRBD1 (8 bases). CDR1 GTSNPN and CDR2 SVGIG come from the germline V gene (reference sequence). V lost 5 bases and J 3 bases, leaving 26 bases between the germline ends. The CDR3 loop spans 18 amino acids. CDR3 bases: TGTGCCTGGGGCCGGGAGAAAAGCGGGACAGGTCTCTACAATGAGCAGTTCTTC. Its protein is CAWGREKSGTGLYNEQFF.

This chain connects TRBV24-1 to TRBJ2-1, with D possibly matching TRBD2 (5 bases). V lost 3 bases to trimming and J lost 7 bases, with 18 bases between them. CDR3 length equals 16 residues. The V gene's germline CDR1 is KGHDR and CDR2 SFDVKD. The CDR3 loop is CATSDRTRAGINEQFF. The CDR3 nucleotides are TGTGCCACCAGTGATCGCACTAGGGCAGGCATAAATGAGCAGTTCTTC.

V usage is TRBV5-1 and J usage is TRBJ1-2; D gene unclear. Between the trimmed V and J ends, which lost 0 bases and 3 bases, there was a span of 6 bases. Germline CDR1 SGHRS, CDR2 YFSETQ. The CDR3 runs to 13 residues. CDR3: CASSLADYYGYTF. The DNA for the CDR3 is TGCGCCAGCAGCTTGGCGGATTACTATGGCTACACCTTC.

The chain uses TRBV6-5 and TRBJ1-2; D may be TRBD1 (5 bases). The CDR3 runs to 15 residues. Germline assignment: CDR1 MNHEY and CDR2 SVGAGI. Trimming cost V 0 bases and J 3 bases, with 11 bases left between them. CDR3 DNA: TGTGCCAGCAGTTACTCGGGGCGGGCTGACTATGGCTACACCTTC. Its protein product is CASSYSGRADYGYTF.